Following are 28 T cell receptor beta chains from one sample sequenced in a study of blood T cell repertoires in COVID-19. Libraries were prepared by immunoSEQ multiplex PCR; TCRdb keeps only in-frame clonotypes and omits some of them. In the table there are more than 200,000 clones, roughly 90% of which are singletons. The specimen sequenced was peripheral blood. Receptors originate from a man aged 25 to 40 with active or convalescent COVID-19.

This clone has more than one count but fewer than ten. The chain is built from TRBV5-6 and TRBJ2-7; D uncertain. V lost 0 bases and J lost 0, with 7 bases in between. The CDR3 sequence is 14 residues long. Germline loops: CDR1 SGHDT, CDR2 YYEEEE. The CDR3 spells CASSLGGISYEQYF. The DNA of the CDR3 is TGTGCCAGCAGCTTGGGCGGAATCTCCTACGAGCAGTACTTC.

This clone showed up just once. The V gene is TRBV2, the J gene TRBJ1-3, with 10 bases fitting TRBD1. The V and J ends lost 5 bases and 2 bases, in that order; junction bases with no gene match: 3. CDR1 is SNHLY, CDR2 FYNNEI, per germline. There are 15 residues in the CDR3. Written as DNA, the CDR3 is TGTGCCAGCAGTCGGGACAGGGGAGCTGGAAACACCATATATTTT. Translating gives CASSRDRGAGNTIYF.

The gene calls are TRBV18 and TRBJ1-4; D may be TRBD1 (5 bases). CDR1 and CDR2 from the germline V gene are KGHSH and LQKENI. CDR3 length: 15 amino acids. With 2 bases removed from V and 0 bases from J, the gap between germline ends came to 7 bases. The CDR3: CASSPGASTNEKLFF. The DNA for the CDR3 is TGTGCCAGCTCACCAGGGGCCTCAACTAATGAAAAACTGTTTTTT. Combining the CDR3 with reference TRBV18 and TRBJ1-4 gives the whole variable domain NAGVMQNPRHLVRRRGQEARLRCSPMKGHSHVYWYRQLPEEGLKFMVYLQKENIIDESGMPKERFSAEFPKEGPSILRIQQVVRGDSAAYFCASSPGASTNEKLFFGSGTQLSVL.

The gene calls are TRBV5-1 and TRBJ1-2; D unresolved. Trimming removed 0 bases from V and 2 bases from J, with 5 bases in between. Germline CDR1 SGHRS, CDR2 YFSETQ. The CDR3 loop spans 13 amino acids. CDR3 protein: CASSLGGNYGYTF. The CDR3 DNA sequence: TGCGCCAGCAGCTTGGGCGGGAACTATGGCTACACCTTC.

The chain uses TRBV7-9 and TRBJ1-1; a possible D gene is TRBD1 (5 bases). From germline, CDR1 is SEHNR and CDR2 FQNEAQ (reference sequence). V was clipped by 5 bases and J by 1 base, with 14 bases between them. CDR3 length: 15 amino acids. The CDR3 bases are TGTGCCAGCAGCCCGAACAACAGGTGGAACACTGAAGCTTTCTTT. It codes for CASSPNNRWNTEAFF.

The V call is TRBV27, the J call TRBJ2-2; perhaps TRBD1 as D (5 bases). The germline CDR1 and CDR2 sequences are MNHEY and SMNVEV (reference sequence). This CDR3 is built from 15 residues. The V end was cut by 3 bases, the J end by 0 bases, with 8 bases between. The CDR3 DNA reads TGTGCCAGCAGTTTCTGGGGCGCGAACACCGGGGAGCTGTTTTTT. Translated: CASSFWGANTGELFF.

The chain carries TRBV7-8 and TRBJ1-5; 8 bases align to TRBD1. Trimming cost V 5 bases and J 9 bases; bases outside gene matches: 15. Germline V gives CDR1 SGHVS, CDR2 FQNEAQ. The CDR3 runs to 16 residues. Here the CDR3 DNA reads TGTGCCAGCAGCCCACTAGCAGGGGGCCGGAATGGGCCCCAGCATTTT. It encodes CASSPLAGGRNGPQHF.

The V call is TRBV29-1, the J call TRBJ1-2; 9 nucleotides align to TRBD1. V lost 1 base, J lost 4 bases, and 7 bases stayed unmatched. Germline assignment: CDR1 SQVTM and CDR2 ANQGSEA. The CDR3 is made up of 15 amino acids. CDR3 coding DNA: TGCAGCGTTGAAGCCCGGGACAGGGAAACCTATGGCTACACCTTC. It encodes CSVEARDRETYGYTF.

The V and J genes are TRBV4-2 and TRBJ2-3; 7 bases fit TRBD1. Per germline, CDR1 LGHNA and CDR2 YNFKEQ. The trim removed 6 bases at V and 0 bases at J, leaving 12 bases unmatched. This CDR3 spans 17 amino acids. The CDR3 is CASRPGQRTASTDTQYF. CDR3 nucleotide sequence: TGTGCCAGCAGACCGGGACAGAGAACCGCTAGCACAGATACGCAGTATTTT.

The chain employs TRBV7-8 and TRBJ1-4, with a weak D call TRBD1 (6 bases). This CDR3 region has 17 residues. Trimming cost V 5 bases and J 0 bases, with 16 bases left between them. CDR1 is SGHVS and CDR2 is FQNEAQ in the germline V gene. CDR3 sequence (DNA): TGTGCCAGCAGCCCGGCGGTGGGGGCCCCAACTAATGAAAAACTGTTTTTT. Its translation is CASSPAVGAPTNEKLFF.

In nucleotides, the CDR3 is TGCAGTGCTAGTCGAGGCCCGAATGGTGATCCCCAGCATTTT. This translates into CSASRGPNGDPQHF. This chain joins TRBV20-1 and TRBJ1-5; D ambiguous. Trimming left V 3 bases short and J 10 bases short, with 19 bases between. Germline assignment: CDR1 DFQATT and CDR2 SNEGSKA (reference sequence). The CDR3 is 14 amino acids.

This clone has just a few counts. The chain is built from TRBV5-1 and TRBJ2-2; 9 nucleotides agree with TRBD2. This CDR3 is 15 amino acids long. The V and J ends lost 0 bases and 4 bases, in that order; junction bases with no gene match: 1. Germline values: CDR1 SGHRS, CDR2 YFSETQ. The CDR3: CASSLVSGGTGELFF. As DNA, the CDR3 is TGCGCCAGCAGCTTGGTTAGCGGGGGCACCGGGGAGCTGTTTTTT.

Only one count was recorded for this clone. This chain joins TRBV6-5 and TRBJ2-3, with D possibly TRBD2 on 6 matching bases. The CDR3 sequence is 14 residues long. CDR1 is MNHEY and CDR2 is SVGAGI in the germline V gene. V shed 4 bases and J shed 11 bases, with 19 bases lying between them. The DNA for the CDR3 is TGTGCCAGCAGTTGGGACCCCTCCGGGGGTTTGCAGTATTTT. Encoded protein: CASSWDPSGGLQYF.

This clone has only a few counts. The chain joins TRBV30 to TRBJ2-7, with TRBD2 matching 10 bases. The germline V gene has CDR1 GTSNPN and CDR2 SVGIG (reference sequence). V lost 8 bases, J lost 6 bases, and 13 bases stayed unmatched. The CDR3 sequence is 14 residues long. The CDR3 nucleotides are TGTGCCGGAGATCTCAAGCGGGGGGGCGCCGAGCAGTACTTC. It is translated as CAGDLKRGGAEQYF.

The chain couples TRBV5-1 to TRBJ2-3, with 9 bases aligning to TRBD1. The CDR3 loop spans 16 amino acids. V shed 4 bases, J shed 4 bases, and the junction held 10 bases outside the gene matches. Germline V gene sequence: CDR1 SGHRS, CDR2 YFSETQ. The CDR3 protein is CASSSGRDRAADTQYF. Written as DNA, the CDR3 is TGCGCCAGCAGCAGCGGCCGGGACAGGGCGGCAGATACGCAGTATTTT.

J is TRBJ1-6 and V is TRBV6-5; no definite D call. CDR3 size: 16 residues. CDR1 and CDR2 from the germline V gene are MNHEY and SVGAGI. V gave up 0 bases and J gave up 7 bases, with 13 bases separating them. The CDR3 loop is CASSYSVIQKNSPLHF. The DNA of the CDR3 is TGTGCCAGCAGTTACTCGGTTATACAGAAAAATTCACCCCTCCACTTT.

As to this clone: Different DNA sequences within this sample yield the same CDR3. The chain carries TRBV19 and TRBJ1-2, with D tentatively TRBD1 (6 bases). Germline CDR1 is LNHDA and CDR2 is SQIVND (reference sequence). V shed 5 bases and J shed 6 bases, with 10 bases lying between them. There are 12 residues in the CDR3. As DNA, the CDR3 is TGTGCCAGTAGTCCACAGGGCCATGGCTACACCTTC. Encoded protein: CASSPQGHGYTF. Variable domain in full (rest from reference TRBV19 and TRBJ1-2): DGGITQSPKYLFRKEGQNVTLSCEQNLNHDAMYWYRQDPGQGLRLIYYSQIVNDFQKGDIAEGYSVSREKKESFPLTVTSAQKNPTAFYLCASSPQGHGYTFGSGTRLTVV.

The sample holds one count of this clone. The rearrangement links TRBV6-5 to TRBJ1-2, with D tentatively TRBD1 (5 bases). CDR1 is MNHEY and CDR2 is SVGAGI in the germline V gene. The CDR3 is 13 amino acids. The germline V and J ends were trimmed by 7 bases and 2 bases, with 11 bases remaining between them. CDR3 DNA sequence: TGTGCCAGCATCATCAGGGAAAACTATGGCTACACCTTC. Protein product: CASIIRENYGYTF.

The chain carries TRBV12-3 or TRBV12-4 and TRBJ2-7; 8 bases align to TRBD1. The V and J ends lost 8 bases and 3 bases, in that order; junction bases with no gene match: 3. The CDR3 length is 12 residues. The CDR3 DNA sequence: TGTGCCAGCGGCAGGGGGCTCTACGAGCAGTACTTC. Translated: CASGRGLYEQYF.

V usage is TRBV6-5 and J usage is TRBJ2-1; TRBD1 matches at 8 bases. The V gene's germline CDR1 is MNHEY and CDR2 SVGAGI. Unmatched junction bases numbered 12, after V lost 2 bases and J lost 12 bases. The CDR3 has 15 residues. CDR3 region: CASSYHGQGMAGQFF. CDR3 bases: TGTGCCAGCAGTTACCATGGACAGGGAATGGCCGGGCAGTTCTTC.

The chain employs TRBV30 and TRBJ1-1; possible D gene TRBD1, 5 bases. The germline V gene encodes CDR1 GTSNPN and CDR2 SVGIG (reference sequence). The ends were cut back, 1 base at V and 6 bases at J, with 12 bases in the middle. The CDR3 covers 13 residues. This chain's CDR3 is CAWSAVAGAEAFF. The CDR3 coding sequence is TGTGCCTGGAGTGCGGTCGCGGGGGCTGAAGCTTTCTTT.

V and J are TRBV5-1 and TRBJ2-2; 11 bases line up with TRBD2. CDR3 length equals 18 residues. From germline, CDR1 is SGHRS and CDR2 YFSETQ. J was trimmed by 7 bases and V by 1 base; bases with no gene match: 12. CDR3: CASSLLLAGEIRSGELFF. The CDR3 DNA follows: TGCGCCAGCAGCTTGTTACTAGCGGGGGAAATAAGAAGCGGGGAGCTGTTTTTT.

This clone was recorded once. The chain recombines TRBV4-3 with TRBJ1-5; 8 nucleotides line up with TRBD1. CDR1 and CDR2 (germline): LGHNA, YSLEER. CDR3 length equals 15 residues. J lost 4 bases, V lost 4 bases, and 6 bases had no gene match. Here the CDR3 DNA reads TGCGCCAGCAGCCCGGACAGGGTAGGGAATCAGCCCCAGCATTTT. This sequence encodes CASSPDRVGNQPQHF.

The chain uses TRBV20-1 and TRBJ1-4; D not certain. The germline CDR1 and CDR2 sequences are DFQATT and SNEGSKA (reference sequence). The CDR3 contains 11 residues. The V end lost 6 bases, the J end lost 7 bases, and 9 bases lay between the germline ends. CDR3 sequence reads: CSADGGEKLFF. In DNA form, the CDR3 reads TGCAGTGCGGATGGCGGTGAAAAACTGTTTTTT.

The V call is TRBV6-1, the J call TRBJ2-5, with TRBD2 matching over 7 bases. This CDR3 has 14 amino acids. Germline V gene lookup returns CDR1 MNHNS and CDR2 SASEGT. V shed 0 bases, J shed 4 bases, and the junction held 2 bases outside the gene matches. CDR3 amino acids: CASSEAASGETQYF. CDR3 nucleotide sequence: TGTGCCAGCAGTGAAGCGGCTAGCGGAGAGACCCAGTACTTC.

The V call is TRBV7-9, the J call TRBJ1-6, with D hard to call. The germline V gene has CDR1 SEHNR and CDR2 FQNEAQ (reference sequence). The CDR3 is 13 residues long. V lost 8 bases and J lost 7, with 12 bases in between. In DNA form, the CDR3 reads TGTGCCAGCTACGACGGAGCCAATTCACCCCTCCACTTT. It encodes CASYDGANSPLHF.

The CDR3 region has the DNA TGTGCCACCGCCCCGGGACAGGGTTCCTACAATGAGCAGTTCTTC. It yields the protein CATAPGQGSYNEQFF. The chain employs TRBV25-1 and TRBJ2-1; TRBD1 matches at 9 bases. The CDR3 length is 15 residues. Germline loops: CDR1 MGHDK, CDR2 SYGVNS. J was trimmed by 1 base and V by 10 bases; bases with no gene match: 8.

The chain has TRBV6-2 or TRBV6-3 and TRBJ1-2; possibly TRBD1 for D (6 bases). V was pared by 5 bases and J by 0 bases, with 7 bases between. The CDR3 is 13 residues long. Germline V gene data show CDR1 as MNHEY and CDR2 as SVGEGT. Here the CDR3 reads CASSGQTNYGYTF. The CDR3 coding sequence is TGTGCCAGCAGTGGACAGACTAACTATGGCTACACCTTC.